This T cell receptor (beta chain) was profiled in a study of T cells after yellow fever vaccination. Study results and limitations: Of the clonotypes, a small share occurred in both CD4 and CD8 compartments. The booster saw the reappearance of most primary-vaccination clones (96% CD4, almost 90% CD8).

After removal of 1 base from V and 6 bases from J, the junction contained 4 bases not matched to a gene. Per the germline V gene, CDR1 is DFQATT and CDR2 is SNEGSKA (reference sequence). The CDR3 totals 13 residues. TCRdb itself ran the 5' RACE reads through MiXCR, one entry per CDR3 protein. In the table there are about 74,000 distinct CDR3 sequences, more than 5.5% of which are singletons. A few counts support this clonotype. What it binds is not known. The rearrangement joins TRBV20-1 to TRBJ2-3, with 7 positions matching TRBD2. This clonotype originated in a man between 18 and 35 years old who received the YFV17D yellow fever vaccine. The specimen was CD8+ T cells sorted from PBMCs, collected 4 to 5 days after the first yellow fever vaccination. The CDR3 coding sequence is TGCAGTGCTAGAGCCTTGGGAGGGGATACGCAGTATTTT. The encoded protein is CSARALGGDTQYF.